This note documents a single T cell receptor (beta chain) sequence. Antigen specificity is unknown. This record belongs to a study of cytomegalovirus exposure and HLA in healthy donors. 60 Vbeta and 13 Jbeta primers were used in PCR. Using immunoSEQ multiplex PCR, the repertoire was profiled, and TCRdb retains in-frame clones only, with some absent. Among around 130,000 clones listed, around 77% were seen once. Study-level points and caveats: One variant, a missense change in DCLRE1C, was linked in a later analysis to TCR beta V- and J-gene trimming.

The CDR3 contains 16 residues. CDR1 SGHNT and CDR2 YYREEE come from the germline V gene (reference sequence). Trimming removed 0 bases from V and 2 bases from J; junction bases left unmatched: 4. The chain couples TRBV5-4 to TRBJ1-1, with 10 bases lining up with TRBD1. The sequencing sample was made of PBMCs. The clonotype was recovered from a man aged 18 to 35 in good health and CMV-seropositive. In DNA form, the CDR3 reads TGTGCCAGCAGCTTGGGACAGGGGGCAGAAAACACTGAAGCTTTCTTT. Protein product: CASSLGQGAENTEAFF.